This T cell receptor beta chain was identified in a study of blood T cell repertoires in COVID-19. As for the study in general: The analysed material was cDNA or gDNA that came from T cells, B-cell-depleted T cells, or PBMCs.

This clone was observed once. Participants were aged about 18 to 100 years from 20 to 30 US areas. Each exposed participant met a COVID-19 case in the 2 weeks preceding study entry. CDR1 and CDR2 (germline): GTSNPN, SVGIG (reference sequence). The V gene lost 5 bases and the J gene lost 7 bases, with 11 bases spanning the gap. The CDR3 totals 11 residues. This table comes from immunoSEQ multiplex PCR, and its TCRdb copy is limited to in-frame clones, with some not included. The sample carries some 300,000 clones, roughly nine tenths recorded once. The sequenced sample consisted of PBMCs or T cells enriched from blood (not recorded which). The V gene is TRBV30, the J gene TRBJ1-2; weak D call: TRBD1 (5 bases). The TCR comes from a woman in her fifties or sixties who had been exposed to COVID-19. Here the CDR3 DNA reads TGTGCCTGGGCCCAGGGTGGTGGCTACACCTTC. Translation gives CAWAQGGGYTF.